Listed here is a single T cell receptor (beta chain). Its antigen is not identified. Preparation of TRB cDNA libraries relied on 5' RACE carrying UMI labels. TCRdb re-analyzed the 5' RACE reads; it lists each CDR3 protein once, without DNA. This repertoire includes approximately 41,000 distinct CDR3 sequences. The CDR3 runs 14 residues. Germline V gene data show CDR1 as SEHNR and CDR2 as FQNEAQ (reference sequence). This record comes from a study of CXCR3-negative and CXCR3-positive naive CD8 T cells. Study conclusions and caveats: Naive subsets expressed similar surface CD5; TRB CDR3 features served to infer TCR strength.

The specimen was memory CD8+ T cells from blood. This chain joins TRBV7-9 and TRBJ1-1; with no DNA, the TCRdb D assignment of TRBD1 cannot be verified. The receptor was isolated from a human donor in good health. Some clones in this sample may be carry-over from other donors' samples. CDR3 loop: CASSLTGITTEAFF.